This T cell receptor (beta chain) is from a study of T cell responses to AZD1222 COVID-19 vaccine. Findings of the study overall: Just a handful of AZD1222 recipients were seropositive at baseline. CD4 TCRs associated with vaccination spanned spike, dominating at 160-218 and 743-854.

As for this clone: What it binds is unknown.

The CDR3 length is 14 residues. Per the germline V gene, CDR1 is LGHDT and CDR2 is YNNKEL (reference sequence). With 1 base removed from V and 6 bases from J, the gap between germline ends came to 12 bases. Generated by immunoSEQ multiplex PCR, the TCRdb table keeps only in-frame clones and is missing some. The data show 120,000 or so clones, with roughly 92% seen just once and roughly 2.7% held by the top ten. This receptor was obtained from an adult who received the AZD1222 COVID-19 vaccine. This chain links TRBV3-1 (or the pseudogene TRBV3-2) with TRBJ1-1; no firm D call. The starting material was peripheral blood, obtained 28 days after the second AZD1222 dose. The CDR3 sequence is CASSQVAGFSEAFF. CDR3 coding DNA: TGTGCCAGCAGCCAAGTCGCTGGGTTCTCTGAAGCTTTCTTT.